Listed below are T cell receptor beta chains from one sample, sequenced in a study of blood T cell repertoires in COVID-19. The table came from immunoSEQ multiplex PCR; TCRdb's copy has only in-frame clones and leaves some out. The sample carries fewer than 450,000 clones, more than 75% recorded once. Sample: PBMCs or T cells enriched from blood (not recorded which). The receptors were sampled from a woman between 18 and 29 years old who had recovered from COVID-19. Each CDR3 is given without its conserved first and last residue.

cdr3_length	v_call	j_call	cdr3_aa
11	TRBV5-1	TRBJ2-5	ASSSDLSQTQY
13	TRBV4-1	TRBJ2-1	ASSQSVGTYNEQF
15	TRBV2	TRBJ2-6	ASMPGQGAAGANVLT
12	TRBV7-2	TRBJ2-3	ASSYLAGTDTQY
11	TRBV11-2	TRBJ2-7	ASSFPGTYEQY
10	TRBV2	TRBJ2-7	ASSGQSYEQY
12	TRBV6-5	TRBJ1-1	ASSYSVEGTEAF
13	TRBV6-1	TRBJ2-7	ASSEGLVSSGGRH
15	TRBV18	TRBJ1-1	ASSQKGTGRQNTEAF
15	TRBV19	TRBJ1-5	ASSILIRTGSNQPQH
14	TRBV5-6	TRBJ1-1	ASSFFPRGVNTEAF
10	TRBV2	TRBJ2-1	ASTWGDNEQF
11	TRBV7-3	TRBJ1-2	ASSHAGDYGYT
15	TRBV7-9	TRBJ2-1	ASSLGAGGLKYNEQF
12	TRBV10-2	TRBJ1-4	ASGRDSRNEKLF
12	TRBV27	TRBJ1-2	ASSEGGGVGGYT
13	TRBV6-5	TRBJ1-2	ASSYFRGSVDGYT
14	TRBV9	TRBJ2-1	ASSSGEDSFYNEQF
15	TRBV3-1/TRBV3-2	TRBJ2-1	ASSQGGGGSSYNEQF
11	TRBV10-3	TRBJ1-1	AISDRDQTEAF
11	TRBV24-1	TRBJ1-5	ATSDSGSQPQH
11	TRBV4-1	TRBJ1-5	ASSPQGNQPQH
11	TRBV30	TRBJ2-2	AWETGNTGELF
14	TRBV28	TRBJ2-7	ASSLYSGDRMNEQY
15	TRBV11-2	TRBJ2-2	ASSSRTSGGNTGELF
11	TRBV30	TRBJ2-7	AWRGTGSYEQY
14	TRBV5-5	TRBJ2-1	ASSLNGGVSYNEQF
16	TRBV28	TRBJ2-3	ASSNRGNRMPLTDTQY
9	TRBV27	TRBJ2-3	ASSSSDTQY